The 10 T cell receptor beta chains below were found in one sample sequenced in a study of low-dose radiotherapy and immunotherapy resistance in tumors. Time point of the sample: after trial treatment. Sample treatment: LDRT plus nivolumab, ipilimumab, low-dose cyclophosphamide and aspirin (RACIN trial). Primers used for first-strand cDNA, a TRAV- and TRBV-specific set, covered both alpha and beta chains. With a constant-region primer and a V-primer adapter, TCRs were subjected to approximately 20 PCR cycles of amplification. TCRdb reprocessed the reads via MiXCR and lists one record per CDR3 protein. The sample lists 95,000 to 100,000 distinct CDR3 sequences; less than 25% were seen once. The source material was PBMCs, sampled after low-dose radiotherapy plus immunotherapy. The origin of the receptors is a male donor with prostate cancer.

The V gene is TRBV11-2, the J gene TRBJ2-5; D might be TRBD2 (6 bases). Germline CDR1 and CDR2: SGHAT and FQNNGV. Trimming stripped 8 bases from V and 5 bases from J, with 21 bases between. CDR3 length: 15 amino acids. The DNA of the CDR3 is TGTGCCAGCGGTACGGGAGACAGAGCACCGGAGACCCAGTACTTC. Translated, it gives CASGTGDRAPETQYF.

This clonotype was detected ten times or more. The chain uses TRBV29-1 and TRBJ2-3; D remains ambiguous. The V end lost 7 bases, the J end lost 2 bases, and 10 bases lay between the germline ends. This CDR3 is 12 amino acids long. Looked up from germline, CDR1 is SQVTM and CDR2 is ANQGSEA. The CDR3 loop is CSAPVVTDTQYF. Written as DNA, the CDR3 is TGCAGCGCTCCGGTTGTCACAGATACGCAGTATTTT.

This clonotype was counted at least ten times. The chain uses TRBV25-1 and TRBJ2-5, with D perhaps TRBD1 (5 bases). V lost 8 bases, J lost 5 bases, and 18 bases lay in between. CDR3 size: 14 residues. Looked up from germline, CDR1 is MGHDK and CDR2 is SYGVNS. CDR3: CASRDAGYRETQYF. CDR3 sequence (DNA): TGTGCCAGCCGCGATGCAGGGTATCGTGAGACCCAGTACTTC. Full variable domain (missing parts from reference TRBV25-1 and TRBJ2-5): EADIYQTPRYLVIGTGKKITLECSQTMGHDKMYWYQQDPGMELHLIHYSYGVNSTEKGDLSSESTVSRIRTEHFPLTLESARPSHTSQYLCASRDAGYRETQYFGPGTRLLVL.

A word on this clonotype: A far larger clone is off by one base, so a read error is likely. This chain connects TRBV12-3 or TRBV12-4 to TRBJ2-1; TRBD2 matches 8 bases. The trim removed 10 bases at V and 13 bases at J, leaving 21 bases unmatched. The CDR3 is 15 amino acids. This CDR3 is CATSRNRGGRETQFF. CDR3 sequence (DNA): TGTGCCACCTCCCGAAACCGGGGGGGCCGGGAGACCCAGTTCTTC.

This clonotype was recorded at least ten times. This rearrangement joins TRBV25-1 to TRBJ2-3, with 7 bases fitting TRBD2. Looked up from germline, CDR1 is MGHDK and CDR2 is SYGVNS. The CDR3 contains 12 residues. With 6 bases clipped from V and 4 bases from J, the junction kept 1 base outside the gene matches. In nucleotides, the CDR3 is TGTGCCAGCAGCGGGGGGTCAGATACGCAGTATTTT. Translation gives CASSGGSDTQYF.

The sample holds many counts of this clonotype. V gene TRBV3-1 combines with J gene TRBJ2-5; D not resolved. Germline V gene sequence: CDR1 LGHDT, CDR2 YNNKEL (reference sequence). With 3 bases removed from V and 1 base from J, the gap between germline ends came to 6 bases. This CDR3 spans 13 amino acids. The CDR3: CASSHLTQETQYF. CDR3 DNA sequence: TGTGCCAGCAGCCATCTGACCCAAGAGACCCAGTACTTC.

A word on this clonotype: A far larger clone lies a single base away; this is likely a read error. The chain recombines TRBV4-3 with TRBJ1-2; D uncertain. V gave up 0 bases and J gave up 8 bases, with 10 bases separating them. CDR1 LGHNA and CDR2 YSLEER come from the germline V gene. The CDR3 loop spans 13 amino acids. The CDR3 region is CASSQERGAGYTF. The CDR3 DNA reads TGCGCCAGCAGCCAAGAACGCGGTGCAGGCTACACCTTC.

This clonotype was recorded at least ten times. The chain has TRBV5-5 and TRBJ2-7, with D perhaps TRBD1 (6 bases). With 2 bases removed from V and 3 bases from J, the gap between germline ends came to 15 bases. Germline CDR1 SGHKS, CDR2 YYEKEE (reference sequence). The CDR3 contains 15 residues. The CDR3 protein is CASSFAGDPYYEQYF. Written as DNA, the CDR3 is TGTGCCAGCAGCTTCGCAGGGGATCCCTACTACGAGCAGTACTTC.

Ten or more counts support this clonotype. The chain couples TRBV5-1 to TRBJ2-1, with TRBD2 matching over 7 bases. The V gene end was trimmed by 3 bases and the J gene end by 8 bases; junction bases not matched to a gene: 2. The CDR3 sequence is 12 residues long. In germline, CDR1 is SGHRS, CDR2 YFSETQ. For the CDR3, the DNA is TGCGCCAGCAGCTGGGGGGGGGATGAGCAGTTCTTC. As protein: CASSWGGDEQFF.

V is TRBV16 and J is TRBJ1-2; D is perhaps TRBD1 (5 bases). There are 13 residues in the CDR3. V gave up 3 bases and J gave up 7 bases, with 12 bases separating them. Per the germline V gene, CDR1 is KGHSY and CDR2 is FQNENV. The CDR3 loop is CASSQRGDSGYTF. The CDR3 DNA is TGTGCCAGCAGCCAGCGAGGGGATAGTGGCTACACCTTC.